This T cell receptor beta chain is drawn from a study of blood T cell repertoires in COVID-19. Study background: COVID-19 samples collected from the United States, Italy and Spain covered acute and convalescent phases.

Germline V gives CDR1 SEHNR, CDR2 FQNEAQ (reference sequence). The V and J ends lost 1 base and 7 bases, in that order; junction bases with no gene match: 4. The CDR3 consists of 15 residues. In the study's own analysis: Nucleated cell number was recorded as an estimate derived from reference gene primer amplification. Using immunoSEQ multiplex PCR, the repertoire was profiled, and TCRdb retains in-frame clones only, with some absent. V, J and clone size are those of that table, while D and trimming were read from the DNA. Counted here are around 100,000 clones, approximately 80% occurring once; the ten biggest clones make up 0.83%.

This TCR was recovered from a woman in her sixties or seventies with acute or convalescent COVID-19. The V call is TRBV7-9, the J call TRBJ2-1; 10 nucleotides line up with TRBD2. Sequenced material: peripheral blood. Here the CDR3 reads CASSLGTSGRNEQFF. In DNA, the CDR3 is TGTGCCAGCAGCTTAGGGACTAGCGGTAGGAATGAGCAGTTCTTC.